Sequencing of this TCR beta chain was carried out in a study of blood T cell repertoires in COVID-19. The junction had 1 base not matched to a gene; V was cut back by 6 bases and J by 3 bases. Germline-derived CDR1 and CDR2 are WSHSY and SAAADI. CDR3 length equals 14 residues. The sample holds a few counts of this clone. In the original workflow: Reference gene primer amplification gave nucleated cell count estimates. Method: immunoSEQ multiplex PCR; TCRdb's copy keeps in-frame clones and lacks some. That table supplies the V and J calls and clone size; D and trimming were determined from the DNA. The sample yields roughly 130,000 clones, 80% seen once.

The material sequenced was peripheral blood. The chain combines TRBV10-2 with TRBJ2-5; TRBD2 matches at 13 bases. This TCR came from a man aged 65-85 years with acute or convalescent COVID-19. The CDR3 region has the DNA TGCGCCAGCAGAGGACTAGCGGGGGAAGAGACCCAGTACTTC. Protein: CASRGLAGEETQYF.